This TCR beta chain derives from a study of cytomegalovirus exposure and HLA in healthy donors. Study observations and caveats: Available immune exposure information was restricted to CMV serostatus only. Later analysis demonstrated an association between a missense DCLRE1C variant and TCR beta V- and J-gene trimming. Prior analysis indicated that the majority of TCR beta V segments exhibited productivity approximately 90% or approximately 30% of the time.

The PCR was carried out with 60 Vbeta primers and 13 Jbeta primers. Sequencing used immunoSEQ multiplex PCR; TCRdb keeps in-frame clones, though not all of them. The sample holds under 150,000 clones, over 60% seen once. About this clone: The antigen remains unidentified.

The specimen sequenced was PBMCs. This sequence originates from a female donor in good health and CMV-seropositive.

The CDR3, as DNA: TGCGCCAGCAGCTTGGGGGCAGCCCGGAACACCGGGGAGCTGTTTTTT. It codes for CASSLGAARNTGELFF. The chain recombines TRBV5-1 with TRBJ2-2; D not resolved. Germline V gene lookup returns CDR1 SGHRS and CDR2 YFSETQ. There are 16 residues in the CDR3. Trimming cost V 0 bases and J 1 base, with 10 bases left between them.